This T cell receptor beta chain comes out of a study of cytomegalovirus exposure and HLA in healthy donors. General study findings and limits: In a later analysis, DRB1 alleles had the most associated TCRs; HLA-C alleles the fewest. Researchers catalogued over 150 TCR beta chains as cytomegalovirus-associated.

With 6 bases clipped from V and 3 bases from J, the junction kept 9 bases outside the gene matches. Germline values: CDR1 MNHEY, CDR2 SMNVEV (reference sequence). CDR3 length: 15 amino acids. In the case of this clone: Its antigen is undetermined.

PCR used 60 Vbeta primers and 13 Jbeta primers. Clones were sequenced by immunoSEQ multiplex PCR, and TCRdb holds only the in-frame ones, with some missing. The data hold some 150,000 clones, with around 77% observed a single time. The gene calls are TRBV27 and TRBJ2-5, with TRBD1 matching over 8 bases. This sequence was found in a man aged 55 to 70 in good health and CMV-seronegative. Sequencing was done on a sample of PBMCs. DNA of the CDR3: TGTGCCAGCAGACGCCCAGGGGGCAGCAAAGAGACCCAGTACTTC. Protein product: CASRRPGGSKETQYF.